Listed here are 16 T cell receptor beta chains from one sample, sequenced in a study of blood T cell repertoires in COVID-19. Some clones are missing from TCRdb's copy, which holds only in-frame ones; the method was immunoSEQ multiplex PCR. The table lists about 14,000 clones, about 85% of them singletons, with around 50% in the top ten. The specimen sequenced was peripheral blood. These receptor sequences come from a man in his 60s with acute or convalescent COVID-19.

This rearrangement joins TRBV9 to TRBJ1-4; TRBD1 agrees at 10 bases. This CDR3 region has 16 residues. Trimming removed 4 bases from V and 9 bases from J; junction bases left unmatched: 12. Germline CDR1 SGDLS, CDR2 YYNGEE. The CDR3: CASSHLRQGAGKKLFF. The CDR3 coding sequence is TGTGCCAGCAGCCACCTTCGACAGGGGGCAGGTAAAAAACTGTTTTTT.

This chain links TRBV4-1 with TRBJ1-4; maybe TRBD1 (5 bases). This CDR3 has 16 residues. Deletions cut 0 bases from V and 7 bases from J, with 15 bases between. Germline V CDR1 and CDR2: MGHRA, YSYEKL. CDR3: CASSQDLDSLREKLFF. The DNA for the CDR3 is TGCGCCAGCAGCCAAGATTTAGACAGTTTGCGTGAAAAACTGTTTTTT.

The chain carries TRBV5-5 and TRBJ1-5; 12 nucleotides line up with TRBD1. In germline, CDR1 is SGHKS, CDR2 YYEKEE (reference sequence). The CDR3 is 14 amino acids. The V gene end was trimmed by 4 bases and the J gene end by 10 bases; junction bases not matched to a gene: 6. The CDR3 region is CASSGGTGGLPQHF. CDR3 DNA: TGTGCCAGCAGCGGGGGGACAGGGGGCCTTCCCCAGCATTTT.

The gene calls are TRBV6-5 and TRBJ1-5; 8 bases line up with TRBD1. The CDR3 has 13 amino acids. CDR1 and CDR2 (germline): MNHEY, SVGAGI. V gave up 8 bases and J gave up 9 bases; unmatched junction bases: 9. CDR3 nucleotide sequence: TGTGCCAGCCGGACAGGGTGGAACCTGCCCCAGCATTTT. Translating gives CASRTGWNLPQHF.

The chain combines TRBV11-2 with TRBJ2-1; D might be TRBD2 (5 bases). Trimming shortened V by 8 bases and J by 7 bases, and 15 bases separated the two germline ends. CDR3 size: 13 residues. The germline gives CDR1 SGHAT, CDR2 FQNNGV. CDR3 sequence: CASAGTTMNEQFF. The CDR3 coding sequence is TGTGCCAGCGCTGGTACGACTATGAATGAGCAGTTCTTC.

This clone came up a few times. The chain is built from TRBV6-2 or TRBV6-3 and TRBJ1-1; 9 bases are a match to TRBD1. CDR1 and CDR2 (germline): MNHEY, SVGEGT. The CDR3 is made up of 17 amino acids. V dropped 5 bases and J dropped 0; count of bases not matched to a gene: 10. CDR3 DNA sequence: TGTGCCAGCAGTCAGGACAGGGGTCGGGGGATGAACACTGAAGCTTTCTTT. Amino acid sequence: CASSQDRGRGMNTEAFF.

The chain recombines TRBV19 with TRBJ2-1, with TRBD2 matching 10 bases. The CDR3 loop spans 14 amino acids. Germline CDR1 and CDR2: LNHDA and SQIVND (reference sequence). Trimming cost V 11 bases and J 4 bases; bases outside gene matches: 8. The CDR3 DNA reads as TGTGCCTCGCGCCATAGCGGGGGGTACAATGAGCAGTTCTTC. Translated: CASRHSGGYNEQFF.

The chain carries TRBV5-4 and TRBJ1-2; a weak D match, TRBD1 (6 bases). The length of the CDR3 is 18 residues. With 0 bases removed from V and 0 bases from J, the gap between germline ends came to 18 bases. The germline V gene encodes CDR1 SGHNT and CDR2 YYREEE (reference sequence). This CDR3 is CASSLEYGQLGANYGYTF. CDR3 coding DNA: TGTGCCAGCAGCTTGGAGTACGGACAGCTAGGGGCTAACTATGGCTACACCTTC.

The V call is TRBV6-1, the J call TRBJ1-6, with TRBD1 identical over 9 bases. Germline V gene data show CDR1 as MNHNS and CDR2 as SASEGT. Trimming took 2 bases from V and 8 from J; bases not matched to a gene: 13. The CDR3 is 18 amino acids. The CDR3 region has the DNA TGTGCCAGCAGTGAATTTTCCCCATACAGGGGGCGAGATTCACCCCTCCACTTT. Its translation is CASSEFSPYRGRDSPLHF.

V and J are TRBV27 and TRBJ2-1; the match to TRBD2 covers 8 bases. The CDR3 is 13 residues long. V lost 6 bases and J lost 5; bases outside the gene matches: 3. Germline CDR1 reads MNHEY; CDR2 reads SMNVEV (reference sequence). The CDR3 bases are TGTGCCAGCAGCAGACTAGCGAACAATGAGCAGTTCTTC. Encoded protein: CASSRLANNEQFF.

The rearrangement links TRBV6-5 to TRBJ2-7; weak D call: TRBD2 (6 bases). Germline V lookup: CDR1 MNHEY, CDR2 SVGAGI. CDR3 length: 16 residues. V was shortened by 0 bases and J by 0 bases, with 12 bases between the two germline ends. In DNA, the CDR3 is TGTGCCAGCAGTTACTCGATTGGGGGGACCTCCTACGAGCAGTACTTC. This sequence encodes CASSYSIGGTSYEQYF.

The chain combines TRBV7-8 with TRBJ1-2; D gene ambiguous. V was shortened by 2 bases and J by 2 bases, with 9 bases between the two germline ends. CDR1 is SGHVS, CDR2 FQNEAQ, per germline. The CDR3 contains 14 residues. The CDR3 loop reads CASSLMAANYGYTF. As DNA, the CDR3 is TGTGCCAGCAGCTTAATGGCAGCGAACTATGGCTACACCTTC.

This chain connects TRBV24-1 to TRBJ2-5; D is unclear. Deletions cut 9 bases from V and 1 base from J, with 11 bases between. The CDR3 sequence is 13 residues long. Per germline, CDR1 KGHDR and CDR2 SFDVKD. The CDR3 here is CATRRGPQETQYF. DNA of the CDR3: TGTGCCACCCGGCGCGGTCCCCAAGAGACCCAGTACTTC.

This clone occurred a few times. The V gene is TRBV7-9, the J gene TRBJ1-4, with D maybe TRBD1 (6 bases). Germline V lookup: CDR1 SEHNR, CDR2 FQNEAQ (reference sequence). The CDR3 is 14 residues long. V was cut by 0 bases and J by 8 bases, with 10 bases left in between. In nucleotides, the CDR3 is TGTGCCAGCAGCTTAGCACAGGGAGTCGAAAAACTGTTTTTT. This codes for CASSLAQGVEKLFF.

The chain combines TRBV6-5 with TRBJ1-1; D unclear. Germline CDR1 and CDR2: MNHEY and SVGAGI. The CDR3 spans 12 residues. V dropped 10 bases and J dropped 0 bases, with 9 bases sitting between them. CDR3 sequence: CATQQMNTEAFF. The CDR3 DNA is TGTGCCACCCAACAGATGAACACTGAAGCTTTCTTT.

The J gene is TRBJ2-2, the V gene TRBV19; TRBD2 matches 8 bases. The junction had 8 bases not matched to a gene; V was cut back by 3 bases and J by 5 bases. The CDR3 sequence is 16 residues long. The germline CDR1 and CDR2 sequences are LNHDA and SQIVND (reference sequence). The CDR3 is CASSILLGLVTGELFF. The CDR3 DNA follows: TGTGCCAGTAGTATTTTGTTGGGACTAGTAACCGGGGAGCTGTTTTTT.